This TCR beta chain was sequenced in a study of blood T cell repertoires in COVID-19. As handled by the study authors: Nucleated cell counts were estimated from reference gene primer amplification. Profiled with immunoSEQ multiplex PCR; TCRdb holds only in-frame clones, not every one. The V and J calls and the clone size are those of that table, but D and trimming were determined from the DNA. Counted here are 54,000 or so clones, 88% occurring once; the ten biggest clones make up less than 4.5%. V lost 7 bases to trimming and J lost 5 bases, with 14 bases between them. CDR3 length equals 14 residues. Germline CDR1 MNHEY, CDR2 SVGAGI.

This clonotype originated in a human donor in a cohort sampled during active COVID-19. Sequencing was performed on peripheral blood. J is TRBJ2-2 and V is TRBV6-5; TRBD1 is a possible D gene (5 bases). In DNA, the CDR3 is TGTGCCAGCAAAGCAGGGAAGGATACCGGGGAGCTGTTTTTT. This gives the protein CASKAGKDTGELFF.